A single T cell receptor (beta chain) is shown here with its context. The data derive from a study of blood T cell repertoires in COVID-19. Study overall: PBMCs, B-cell-depleted T cells, or T cells provided the cDNA or gDNA that made up the material.

Clones were read by immunoSEQ multiplex PCR, and TCRdb kept only the in-frame ones, dropping some. The sample lists about 400,000 clones; around 87% were seen once. V was pared by 3 bases and J by 6 bases, with 19 bases of the junction left unmatched. Per germline, CDR1 MNHNS and CDR2 SASEGT. This CDR3 contains 18 residues. J is TRBJ2-5 and V is TRBV6-1; 7 bases agree with TRBD2. The sequencing input was peripheral blood. This receptor was obtained from a human donor in a cohort sampled during active COVID-19. CDR3 loop: CASSDSLVGRLAGKTQYF. CDR3 coding DNA: TGTGCCAGCAGTGATTCCCTCGTTGGGAGACTAGCTGGAAAGACCCAGTACTTC.